This T cell receptor beta chain comes out of a study of graft-versus-host responses after intestinal transplantation. Study-level points and caveats: Recipient bone marrow held GvH clones, some seen earlier in ileum or blood.

The protocol was immunoSEQ multiplex PCR, while the TCRdb copy is restricted to in-frame clones and leaves out a portion. The sample carries about 86,000 clones, around 90% recorded once. Notes on this clone: Its specificity is unknown.

Looked up from germline, CDR1 is SGHTA and CDR2 is FQGNSA. Unmatched junction bases numbered 9, after V lost 4 bases and J lost 2 bases. CDR3 length: 16 residues. This sequence was found in a human donor who was the organ donor for an intestinal transplant. Specimen: unstimulated CD4+ T cells sorted from spleen or lymph node cells, collected before transplant. The V gene is TRBV7-2, the J gene TRBJ2-7; 9 bases fit TRBD2. The CDR3: CASSYQGGGGTYEQYF. DNA of the CDR3: TGTGCCAGCAGCTACCAAGGCGGGGGGGGGACCTACGAGCAGTACTTC.